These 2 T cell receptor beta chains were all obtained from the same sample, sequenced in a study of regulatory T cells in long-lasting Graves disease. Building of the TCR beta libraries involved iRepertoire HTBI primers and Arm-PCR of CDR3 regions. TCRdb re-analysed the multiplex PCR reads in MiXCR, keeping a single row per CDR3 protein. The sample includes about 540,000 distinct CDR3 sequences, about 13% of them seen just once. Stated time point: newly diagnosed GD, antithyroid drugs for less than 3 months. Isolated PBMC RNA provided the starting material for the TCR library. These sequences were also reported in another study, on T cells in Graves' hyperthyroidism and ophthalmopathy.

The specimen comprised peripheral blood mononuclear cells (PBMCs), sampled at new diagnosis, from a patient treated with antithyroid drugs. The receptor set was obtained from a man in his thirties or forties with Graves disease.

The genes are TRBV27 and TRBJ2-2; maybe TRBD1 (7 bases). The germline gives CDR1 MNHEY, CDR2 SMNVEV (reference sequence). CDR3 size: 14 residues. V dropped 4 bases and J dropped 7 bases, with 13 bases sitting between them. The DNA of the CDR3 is TGTGCCAGCAGTTCAGGGGGGAATCTCGGGGAGCTGTTTTTT. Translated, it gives CASSSGGNLGELFF.

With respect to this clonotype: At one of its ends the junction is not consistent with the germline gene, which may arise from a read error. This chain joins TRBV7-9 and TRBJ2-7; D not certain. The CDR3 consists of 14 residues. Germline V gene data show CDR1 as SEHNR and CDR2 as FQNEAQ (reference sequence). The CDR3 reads CASSQDGPRREQYF. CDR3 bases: TGCGCCAGCAGCCAAGACGGCCCTAGGCGCGAGCAGTACTTC.